Presented here are 13 T cell receptor beta chains from one specimen sequenced in a study of cytomegalovirus exposure and HLA in healthy donors. PCR involved 60 Vbeta and 13 Jbeta primers. TCRdb's copy holds only in-frame clones and misses some; the assay was immunoSEQ multiplex PCR. In the table there are tens of thousands of clones, 80% to 90% of which are singletons. Sequencing was carried out using PBMCs. The source is a man aged 30-40 years in good health and CMV-seropositive.

The genes are TRBV5-1 and TRBJ2-7; TRBD2 agrees at 10 bases. V gave up 5 bases and J gave up 4 bases; unmatched junction bases: 9. Germline V gives CDR1 SGHRS, CDR2 YFSETQ. The CDR3 runs to 15 residues. In DNA, the CDR3 is TGCGCCAGCAGGGCCGGGACTAGCGTCTTATACGAGCAGTACTTC. The encoded protein is CASRAGTSVLYEQYF.

The chain joins TRBV7-9 to TRBJ2-1, with TRBD2 matching over 7 bases. The CDR3 contains 15 residues. Germline CDR1 SEHNR, CDR2 FQNEAQ (reference sequence). V shed 1 base, J shed 8 bases, and the junction held 8 bases outside the gene matches. CDR3 region: CASSLEAGAGYEQFF. The CDR3 nucleotides read TGTGCCAGCAGCTTAGAGGCGGGAGCCGGATATGAGCAGTTCTTC.

In its sample, this clone was seen once. J is TRBJ2-4 and V is TRBV6-6; D is perhaps TRBD1 (6 bases). The CDR3 runs to 14 residues. Germline V lookup: CDR1 MNHNY, CDR2 SVGAGI (reference sequence). V was shortened by 3 bases and J by 1 base, with 7 bases between the two germline ends. The CDR3 region is CASSYDRAKNIQYF. Written as DNA, the CDR3 is TGTGCCAGCAGTTATGACAGGGCCAAAAACATTCAGTACTTC.

This chain links TRBV28 with TRBJ1-5; D ambiguous. Per germline, CDR1 MDHEN and CDR2 SYDVKM. V gave up 6 bases and J gave up 3 bases, with 15 bases separating them. The CDR3 is 15 amino acids. Here the CDR3 DNA reads TGTGCCAGCAGCCCCGGGTCCCAGAACAATCAGCCCCAGCATTTT. It specifies CASSPGSQNNQPQHF. The whole variable domain, filled in from reference TRBV28 and TRBJ1-5, reads DVKVTQSSRYLVKRTGEKVFLECVQDMDHENMFWYRQDPGLGLRLIYFSYDVKMKEKGDIPEGYSVSREKKERFSLILESASTNQTSMYLCASSPGSQNNQPQHFGDGTRLSIL.

With respect to this clone: At one end the junction does not follow the germline gene, possibly because of a read error. The chain's CDR3 is CASKNRLNEQFF. The CDR3 DNA reads TGTGCGAGCAAAAACAGGTTAAATGAGCAGTTCTTC. The V gene is TRBV27, the J gene TRBJ2-1; perhaps TRBD1 as D (5 bases). The CDR3 has 12 residues. From germline, CDR1 is MNHEY and CDR2 SMNVEV (reference sequence).

V usage is TRBV28 and J usage is TRBJ1-2; 9 bases agree with TRBD1. V lost 5 bases to trimming and J lost 4 bases; unmatched junction nucleotides: 8. The CDR3 has 15 amino acids. The germline V gene has CDR1 MDHEN and CDR2 SYDVKM. The CDR3 region has the DNA TGTGCCAGCAGTGACCCTACAGGGGGCGGCTATGGCTACACCTTC. The encoded protein is CASSDPTGGGYGYTF.

This clone appeared once. V gene TRBV11-3 combines with J gene TRBJ2-1; 7 nucleotides line up with TRBD1. V trimming: 1 base; J trimming: 5 bases; junction bases outside the gene matches: 5. CDR3 length equals 15 residues. CDR1 SGHNT and CDR2 YENEEA come from the germline V gene. For the CDR3, the DNA is TGTGCCAGCAGCTTAGTCAAGGGACAGCACAATGAGCAGTTCTTC. Residues: CASSLVKGQHNEQFF.

The chain uses TRBV7-8 and TRBJ1-1, with D unresolved. Germline CDR1 is SGHVS and CDR2 is FQNEAQ. CDR3 length: 12 amino acids. The ends were cut back, 5 bases at V and 4 bases at J, with 8 bases in the middle. CDR3 nucleotides: TGTGCCAGCAGCCCGAGCGGCACTGAAGCTTTCTTT. Protein: CASSPSGTEAFF.

The chain's CDR3 is CASSQVNLMVFEAQYF. The CDR3 DNA reads TGCGCCAGCAGCCAAGTCAATCTGATGGTATTCGAGGCCCAGTACTTC. The chain links TRBV4-1 to TRBJ2-5; unclear D gene. The V gene lost 1 base and the J gene lost 9 bases, with 21 bases spanning the gap. The germline V gene has CDR1 MGHRA and CDR2 YSYEKL. This CDR3 is 16 amino acids long.

This clone has just a few counts. The gene calls are TRBV27 and TRBJ2-7, with D possibly matching TRBD2 (5 bases). Germline-derived CDR1 and CDR2 are MNHEY and SMNVEV (reference sequence). The germline V and J ends were trimmed by 5 bases and 3 bases, with 8 bases remaining between them. The CDR3 runs 12 residues. DNA of the CDR3: TGTGCCAGCAGTACCGAGGGCTACGAGCAGTACTTC. Amino acid sequence: CASSTEGYEQYF.

V usage is TRBV9 and J usage is TRBJ2-3, with TRBD1 identical over 8 bases. The V and J ends lost 4 bases and 2 bases, in that order; junction bases with no gene match: 9. From germline, CDR1 is SGDLS and CDR2 YYNGEE. There are 16 residues in the CDR3. CDR3 residues: CASSTTGGVFTDTQYF. DNA of the CDR3: TGTGCCAGCAGCACAACAGGGGGTGTCTTCACAGATACGCAGTATTTT.

This clone was detected only once. This chain connects TRBV7-9 to TRBJ2-1, with D hard to call. Trimming pared 5 bases from V and 4 bases from J, leaving 9 bases between. Germline CDR1 SEHNR, CDR2 FQNEAQ (reference sequence). The CDR3 loop spans 13 amino acids. The CDR3 nucleotides are TGTGCCAGCAGCCCCCCCGGTTACAATGAGCAGTTCTTC. This codes for CASSPPGYNEQFF.

The chain links TRBV5-4 to TRBJ2-1, with 7 bases that match TRBD2. The germline gives CDR1 SGHNT, CDR2 YYREEE (reference sequence). The CDR3 spans 14 residues. Losses at the gene ends were 2 bases for V and 8 bases for J; bases not matched to a gene: 7. The CDR3: CASSFTGGSDEQFF. The CDR3 DNA follows: TGTGCCAGCAGCTTCACGGGAGGATCGGATGAGCAGTTCTTC.